Each of the 28 T cell receptor beta chains below was sequenced from the same sample in a study of blood T cell repertoires in COVID-19. Data came from immunoSEQ multiplex PCR; TCRdb stores just in-frame clones and leaves some out. This table has around 30,000 clones, around four fifths appearing once. The sample comprised peripheral blood. These receptor sequences come from a woman aged 70-85 years with active or convalescent COVID-19.

This clone is deemed medium-sized. V usage is TRBV28 and J usage is TRBJ2-7; 9 bases map to TRBD2. Germline CDR1 reads MDHEN; CDR2 reads SYDVKM. This CDR3 is 12 amino acids long. Trimming removed 8 bases from V and 4 bases from J; junction bases left unmatched: 3. The CDR3 loop is CASGSGSYEQYF. The CDR3 DNA reads TGTGCCAGCGGTAGCGGGAGTTACGAGCAGTACTTC.

V and J are TRBV30 and TRBJ1-1; D is unclear. V shed 3 bases and J shed 3 bases, with 14 bases lying between them. This CDR3 comprises 14 residues. CDR1 and CDR2 from the germline V gene are GTSNPN and SVGIG (reference sequence). CDR3: CAWRSGVWDTEAFF. The CDR3, as DNA: TGTGCCTGGAGGTCGGGAGTCTGGGACACTGAAGCTTTCTTT. The whole variable domain, filled in from reference TRBV30 and TRBJ1-1, reads SQTIHQWPATLVQPVGSPLSLECTVEGTSNPNLYWYRQAAGRGLQLLFYSVGIGQISSEVPQNLSASRPQDRQFILSSKKLLLSDSGFYLCAWRSGVWDTEAFFGQGTRLTVV.

This clone has just one count. This chain connects TRBV19 to TRBJ2-7; D not resolved. The CDR3 runs 13 residues. CDR1 LNHDA and CDR2 SQIVND come from the germline V gene (reference sequence). V shed 8 bases and J shed 2 bases, with 13 bases lying between them. CDR3 residues: CASGPGRTYEQYF. The CDR3, as DNA: TGTGCCAGTGGGCCCGGTAGGACCTACGAGCAGTACTTC.

The chain combines TRBV6-2 or TRBV6-3 with TRBJ1-5; tentative D call: TRBD1 (6 bases). Germline V gives CDR1 MNHEY, CDR2 SVGEGT. The CDR3 loop spans 15 amino acids. The V gene lost 0 bases and the J gene lost 6 bases, with 12 bases spanning the gap. CDR3 DNA sequence: TGTGCCAGCAGTTACTCGAACAGGGTCGGTCAGCCCCAGCATTTT. It encodes CASSYSNRVGQPQHF.

The chain links TRBV15 to TRBJ1-1; no clear D. Germline V gives CDR1 LNHNV, CDR2 YYDKDF (reference sequence). The CDR3 extends over 14 amino acids. The V gene lost 1 base and the J gene lost 3 bases, with 9 bases spanning the gap. As DNA, the CDR3 is TGTGCCACCAGCAGAGGCCCGGGAGACACTGAAGCTTTCTTT. It translates to CATSRGPGDTEAFF.

The chain is built from TRBV6-5 and TRBJ1-1; 8 nucleotides line up with TRBD1. Trimming cost V 0 bases and J 7 bases; bases outside gene matches: 7. Germline V gene lookup returns CDR1 MNHEY and CDR2 SVGAGI. The CDR3 consists of 15 residues. CDR3 DNA sequence: TGTGCCAGCAGTTACTCGAGGACAGGGACTAATGAAGCTTTCTTT. Amino acid sequence: CASSYSRTGTNEAFF.

This clone was seen a single time. The chain combines TRBV27 with TRBJ2-5; possible D gene TRBD2, 6 bases. CDR1 is MNHEY, CDR2 SMNVEV, per germline (reference sequence). The CDR3 has 18 residues. With 2 bases removed from V and 4 bases from J, the gap between germline ends came to 23 bases. As DNA, the CDR3 is TGTGCCAGCAGTTTAGGGGGTGTGGGACTTAGGAGGGGAGAGACCCAGTACTTC. It encodes CASSLGGVGLRRGETQYF.

This clone turned up a few times. The V gene is TRBV24-1, the J gene TRBJ1-1; 9 bases map to TRBD1. Germline CDR1 and CDR2: KGHDR and SFDVKD. The CDR3 runs to 16 residues. V gave up 2 bases and J gave up 4 bases; unmatched junction bases: 7. CDR3 DNA sequence: TGTGCCACCAGTGATTCAAGGACAGGGGCAAGCACTGAAGCTTTCTTT. Residues: CATSDSRTGASTEAFF.

Comment on this clone: The junction does not match germline at one end; this may be a read error. CDR3 DNA: TGTGCTAGCAGCCCTAGCGGGGGGGTGACAGATACGCAGTATTTT. Protein product: CASSPSGGVTDTQYF. The chain joins TRBV7-7 to TRBJ2-3; 12 nucleotides align to TRBD2. The V gene's germline CDR1 is SSHAT and CDR2 FNYEAQ (reference sequence). The CDR3 spans 15 residues.

The chain recombines TRBV7-8 with TRBJ1-2; maybe TRBD1 (6 bases). This CDR3 has 14 residues. Germline-derived CDR1 and CDR2 are SGHVS and FQNEAQ. With 5 bases removed from V and 1 base from J, the gap between germline ends came to 11 bases. The CDR3 here is CASSRDRNNYGYTF. DNA of the CDR3: TGTGCCAGCAGCCGAGACAGGAATAACTATGGCTACACCTTC.

V is TRBV5-6 and J is TRBJ1-2; 8 bases agree with TRBD1. The V and J ends lost 2 bases and 5 bases, in that order; junction bases with no gene match: 8. The length of the CDR3 is 15 residues. Germline loops: CDR1 SGHDT, CDR2 YYEEEE. The CDR3 here is CASSLRQGMGYGYTF. The CDR3, as DNA: TGTGCCAGCAGCTTACGACAGGGGATGGGGTATGGCTACACCTTC. Together with reference TRBV5-6 and TRBJ1-2, the CDR3 gives the full variable domain: DAGVTQSPTHLIKTRGQQVTLRCSPKSGHDTVSWYQQALGQGPQFIFQYYEEEERQRGNFPDRFSGHQFPNYSSELNVNALLLGDSALYLCASSLRQGMGYGYTFGSGTRLTVV.

Comment on this clone: Other DNA sequences in the same sample also yield this CDR3. The chain is built from TRBV5-5 and TRBJ2-6; unclear D gene. With 0 bases removed from V and 0 bases from J, the gap between germline ends came to 4 bases. The CDR3 consists of 15 residues. Germline-derived CDR1 and CDR2 are SGHKS and YYEKEE (reference sequence). CDR3 loop: CASSLGGSGANVLTF. CDR3 nucleotides: TGTGCCAGCAGCTTGGGAGGCTCTGGGGCCAACGTCCTGACTTTC. The full variable domain, with the rest looked up from reference TRBV5-5 and TRBJ2-6, is DAGVTQSPTHLIKTRGQQVTLRCSPISGHKSVSWYQQVLGQGPQFIFQYYEKEERGRGNFPDRFSARQFPNYSSELNVNALLLGDSALYLCASSLGGSGANVLTFGAGSRLTVL.

The chain recombines TRBV6-2 or TRBV6-3 with TRBJ1-4, with D tentatively TRBD1 (5 bases). Germline V gives CDR1 MNHEY, CDR2 SVGEGT. The CDR3 runs 17 residues. V lost 1 base and J lost 0, with 12 bases in between. CDR3: CASSYFQGQATNEKLFF. The DNA for the CDR3 is TGTGCCAGCAGTTACTTCCAGGGCCAAGCAACTAATGAAAAACTGTTTTTT.

The chain employs TRBV6-5 and TRBJ1-2, with D maybe TRBD1 (5 bases). The V gene's germline CDR1 is MNHEY and CDR2 SVGAGI. V was cut by 8 bases and J by 11 bases, with 21 bases left in between. This CDR3 has 13 residues. The CDR3 DNA is TGTGCCAGCGGGGGGGGAGCTGACGAGGCATACACCTTC. This gives the protein CASGGGADEAYTF.

This chain joins TRBV5-1 and TRBJ2-5; 9 positions agree with TRBD1. From germline, CDR1 is SGHRS and CDR2 YFSETQ. The CDR3 has 15 residues. Unmatched junction bases numbered 7, after V lost 2 bases and J lost 5 bases. In DNA form, the CDR3 reads TGCGCCAGCAGCTTAATACCAGGGACAGGGGAGACCCAGTACTTC. Protein product: CASSLIPGTGETQYF.

The chain has TRBV5-4 and TRBJ1-3, with a tentative D call TRBD1 (6 bases). The CDR3 sequence is 13 residues long. Germline V gene sequence: CDR1 SGHNT, CDR2 YYREEE (reference sequence). V lost 4 bases to trimming and J lost 2 bases, with 7 bases between them. The CDR3 DNA follows: TGTGCCAGCAGCGCAGGGGCTGGAAACACCATATATTTT. Encoded protein: CASSAGAGNTIYF.

There are a few counts of this clone. The DNA of the CDR3 is TGTGCCAGCAGTTTCCGGGGGGCGCGAACTAATGAAAAACTGTTTTTT. Translation gives CASSFRGARTNEKLFF. This rearrangement joins TRBV27 to TRBJ1-4, with a possible D match to TRBD1 (6 bases). Germline CDR1 MNHEY, CDR2 SMNVEV (reference sequence). V dropped 3 bases and J dropped 1 base, with 12 bases sitting between them. The CDR3 extends over 16 amino acids.

The genes are TRBV18 and TRBJ1-6; TRBD1 is a possible D gene (5 bases). V lost 7 bases and J 7 bases, leaving 11 bases between the germline ends. This CDR3 is 13 amino acids long. In germline, CDR1 is KGHSH, CDR2 LQKENI. CDR3 protein: CASFKGKNSPLHF. CDR3 sequence (DNA): TGTGCCAGCTTCAAGGGGAAGAATTCACCCCTCCACTTT. Complete variable domain (other parts from reference TRBV18 and TRBJ1-6): NAGVMQNPRHLVRRRGQEARLRCSPMKGHSHVYWYRQLPEEGLKFMVYLQKENIIDESGMPKERFSAEFPKEGPSILRIQQVVRGDSAAYFCASFKGKNSPLHFGNGTRLTVT.

The chain combines TRBV5-1 with TRBJ2-5; 8 bases match TRBD2. This CDR3 comprises 15 residues. V was clipped by 2 bases and J by 4 bases; unmatched bases: 7. Germline-derived CDR1 and CDR2 are SGHRS and YFSETQ. The CDR3 loop is CASSFTAGAGETQYF. As DNA, the CDR3 is TGCGCCAGCAGCTTTACAGCGGGGGCTGGAGAGACCCAGTACTTC.

This rearrangement joins TRBV7-9 to TRBJ2-2, with D possibly being TRBD2 (5 bases). CDR3 length: 17 residues. Looked up from germline, CDR1 is SEHNR and CDR2 is FQNEAQ (reference sequence). Trimming pared 1 base from V and 5 bases from J, leaving 17 bases between. The chain's CDR3 is CASSLGEGASSTGELFF. CDR3 DNA sequence: TGTGCCAGCAGCTTAGGGGAAGGTGCTAGCTCTACCGGGGAGCTGTTTTTT.

The rearrangement uses TRBV12-5 and TRBJ2-3, with 9 bases identical to TRBD1. Germline-derived CDR1 and CDR2 are LGHNT and FRNRAP. Unmatched junction bases numbered 11, after V lost 7 bases and J lost 9 bases. The CDR3 is 14 residues long. In nucleotides, the CDR3 is TGTGCTAGTGCCCTGACCTCGGACAGGGGAACGCAGTATTTT. Translating gives CASALTSDRGTQYF.

This rearrangement joins TRBV9 to TRBJ1-6, with 8 bases aligning to TRBD1. The CDR3 runs to 17 residues. Unmatched junction bases numbered 2, after V lost 0 bases and J lost 0 bases. Germline lookup yields CDR1 SGDLS and CDR2 YYNGEE. CDR3 nucleotide sequence: TGTGCCAGCAGCGTAGGGGACAGGAGCTCCTATAATTCACCCCTCCACTTT. Translated: CASSVGDRSSYNSPLHF. Full variable domain (rest looked up from reference TRBV9 and TRBJ1-6): DSGVTQTPKHLITATGQRVTLRCSPRSGDLSVYWYQQSLDQGLQFLIQYYNGEERAKGNILERFSAQQFPDLHSELNLSSLELGDSALYFCASSVGDRSSYNSPLHFGNGTRLTVT.

This clone has only one observation. This chain connects TRBV30 to TRBJ1-5; 7 positions agree with TRBD1. The V gene end was trimmed by 2 bases and the J gene end by 4 bases; junction bases not matched to a gene: 11. CDR3 length equals 16 residues. Looked up from germline, CDR1 is GTSNPN and CDR2 is SVGIG (reference sequence). The CDR3 sequence: CAWSSYSGTDNQPQHF. Here the CDR3 DNA reads TGTGCCTGGAGTTCCTATAGCGGGACAGATAATCAGCCCCAGCATTTT.

The chain joins TRBV14 to TRBJ2-2; 7 bases are shared with TRBD2. Germline CDR1 and CDR2: SGHDN and FVKESK. The CDR3 has 15 amino acids. Trimming took 3 bases from V and 2 from J; bases not matched to a gene: 3. In DNA form, the CDR3 reads TGTGCCAGCAGCCAGGGACTACCCAACACCGGGGAGCTGTTTTTT. Translation gives CASSQGLPNTGELFF.

This clone was recorded once. The rearrangement uses TRBV6-4 and TRBJ2-2; 8 bases line up with TRBD1. There are 17 residues in the CDR3. The germline gives CDR1 MRHNA, CDR2 SNTAGT. V was clipped by 6 bases and J by 0 bases; unmatched bases: 9. CDR3 sequence: CASSKFGTGANTGELFF. The CDR3 DNA reads as TGTGCCAGCAGCAAATTTGGGACAGGCGCGAACACCGGGGAGCTGTTTTTT.

The rearrangement links TRBV14 to TRBJ1-2, with D hard to call. Germline V gene lookup returns CDR1 SGHDN and CDR2 FVKESK. The CDR3 totals 17 residues. The germline V and J ends were trimmed by 0 bases and 4 bases, with 18 bases remaining between them. In DNA form, the CDR3 reads TGTGCCAGCAGCCAAGATCCACCGGGATCCCGGCCCTATGGCTACACCTTC. It translates to CASSQDPPGSRPYGYTF.

The sample holds a few counts of this clone. V gene TRBV19 combines with J gene TRBJ2-2; D might be TRBD1 (6 bases). Trimming stripped 5 bases from V and 5 bases from J, with 15 bases between. This CDR3 has 15 residues. Germline loops: CDR1 LNHDA, CDR2 SQIVND (reference sequence). This CDR3 is CASSGQTTKTGELFF. CDR3 bases: TGTGCCAGTAGTGGACAGACAACTAAAACCGGGGAGCTGTTTTTT.

The chain's CDR3 is CAWTRRDRLVNTEAFF. The CDR3, as DNA: TGTGCCTGGACCCGAAGAGACAGGCTGGTGAACACTGAAGCTTTCTTT. V is TRBV30 and J is TRBJ1-1; tentative D call: TRBD1 (6 bases). Germline V gene data show CDR1 as GTSNPN and CDR2 as SVGIG (reference sequence). The CDR3 is 16 amino acids. Deletions cut 4 bases from V and 0 bases from J, with 18 bases between. The complete variable domain, with remaining parts taken from reference TRBV30 and TRBJ1-1, reads SQTIHQWPATLVQPVGSPLSLECTVEGTSNPNLYWYRQAAGRGLQLLFYSVGIGQISSEVPQNLSASRPQDRQFILSSKKLLLSDSGFYLCAWTRRDRLVNTEAFFGQGTRLTVV.